The 17 T cell receptor beta chains below come from one sample, sequenced in a study of regulatory T cells in long-lasting Graves disease. HTBI primers from iRepertoire and Arm-PCR of CDR3 regions yielded the TCR beta libraries. TCRdb fed the multiplex PCR reads into MiXCR, producing one record per CDR3 protein. The sample has hundreds of thousands of distinct CDR3 sequences; over 15% are singletons. Sample time point: newly diagnosed GD, antithyroid drugs for less than 3 months. Extracted PBMC RNA gave rise to the TCR library. These same data were also listed under a study on T cells in Graves' hyperthyroidism and ophthalmopathy.

This specimen consisted of peripheral blood mononuclear cells (PBMCs), obtained at new diagnosis, from a patient treated with antithyroid drugs. The source is a middle-aged man with Graves disease.

This clonotype has a count of ten or more. The chain couples TRBV6-2 or TRBV6-3 to TRBJ2-7; no clear D gene. Between the trimmed V and J ends, which lost 0 bases and 6 bases, there was a span of 6 bases. In germline, CDR1 is MNHEY, CDR2 SVGEGT. This CDR3 region has 12 residues. The CDR3 loop reads CASSYSWVEQYF. Here the CDR3 DNA reads TGTGCCAGCAGTTACTCCTGGGTCGAGCAGTACTTC.

In this sample, this clonotype turned up many times. This chain connects TRBV6-2 or TRBV6-3 to TRBJ2-7; weak D call: TRBD1 (5 bases). CDR3 length equals 13 residues. V dropped 5 bases and J dropped 0 bases, with 8 bases sitting between them. The V gene's germline CDR1 is MNHEY and CDR2 SVGEGT. In DNA form, the CDR3 reads TGTGCCAGCAGTGTACAGGTCTCCTACGAGCAGTACTTC. Translated: CASSVQVSYEQYF.

J is TRBJ1-4 and V is TRBV4-3, with D hard to call. CDR1 LGHNA and CDR2 YSLEER come from the germline V gene. Trimming removed 0 bases at V and 3 bases at J, with 17 bases between. The CDR3 runs to 18 residues. The CDR3 DNA reads as TGCGCCAGCAGCCAAGATTGGCGCAGGCGGGCATCTAATGAAAAACTGTTTTTT. This sequence encodes CASSQDWRRRASNEKLFF.

This clonotype has a count of ten or more. The chain joins TRBV5-1 to TRBJ2-7; TRBD1 is a possible D gene (6 bases). This CDR3 is built from 15 residues. Germline assignment: CDR1 SGHRS and CDR2 YFSETQ. The V end lost 1 base, the J end lost 0 bases, and 11 bases lay between the germline ends. The CDR3 bases are TGCGCCAGCAGCTTGAACAGGGTGAGCTCCTACGAGCAGTACTTC. Its protein product is CASSLNRVSSYEQYF.

This clonotype showed up just a few times. The gene calls are TRBV7-9 and TRBJ1-3, with D tentatively TRBD1 (6 bases). The V end was cut by 3 bases, the J end by 5 bases, with 20 bases between. Per the germline V gene, CDR1 is SEHNR and CDR2 is FQNEAQ (reference sequence). This CDR3 contains 17 residues. CDR3 DNA: TGTGCCAGCAGCTTCCCAGGAAGGGGGGGCCGGAGAAACACCATATATTTT. Encoded protein: CASSFPGRGGRRNTIYF.

This clonotype has at least ten counts. The chain couples TRBV20-1 to TRBJ1-5; D gene ambiguous. The CDR3 length is 16 residues. Germline V CDR1 and CDR2: DFQATT, SNEGSKA (reference sequence). V lost 1 base, J lost 0 bases, and 13 bases lay in between. CDR3 coding DNA: TGCAGTGCTAGAGGTGGGGTTTCGGATAGCAATCAGCCCCAGCATTTT. Amino acid sequence: CSARGGVSDSNQPQHF.

At least ten counts were recorded for this clonotype. The genes are TRBV20-1 and TRBJ2-3; the match to TRBD2 covers 8 bases. The length of the CDR3 is 15 residues. Trimming removed 6 bases from V and 5 bases from J; junction bases left unmatched: 13. The germline gives CDR1 DFQATT, CDR2 SNEGSKA (reference sequence). This CDR3 is CSAKGQRGSVDTQYF. The CDR3 coding sequence is TGCAGTGCCAAGGGCCAGCGGGGGTCTGTAGATACGCAGTATTTT.

With regard to this clonotype: The junction does not match germline at one end; this may be a read error. The chain recombines TRBV28 with TRBJ2-7; D is unresolved. CDR3 size: 11 residues. Germline V lookup: CDR1 MDHEN, CDR2 SYDVKM. CDR3 sequence: CASSLNYEQHF. The CDR3 DNA is TGTGCCAGCAGTTTGAACTACGAGCAGCACTTC.

This clonotype was observed a handful of times. This chain links TRBV5-1 with TRBJ2-2, with 7 bases lining up with TRBD1. Germline V gene data show CDR1 as SGHRS and CDR2 as YFSETQ. The CDR3 extends over 15 amino acids. V was clipped by 4 bases and J by 2 bases; unmatched bases: 5. The CDR3 DNA follows: TGCGCCAGCAGCGCTAGACAGGGAAACACCGGGGAGCTGTTTTTT. Translating it yields CASSARQGNTGELFF.

This clonotype was seen many times. J is TRBJ1-1 and V is TRBV20-1; 9 bases are a match to TRBD1. The CDR3 contains 18 residues. CDR1 and CDR2 (germline): DFQATT, SNEGSKA (reference sequence). The V and J ends lost 0 bases and 5 bases, in that order; junction bases with no gene match: 16. CDR3 sequence reads: CSARDHPWDRDEVTEAFF. Here the CDR3 DNA reads TGCAGTGCTAGAGATCACCCCTGGGACAGGGACGAGGTTACTGAAGCTTTCTTT.

This clonotype was seen more than once but under ten times. The CDR3 region has the DNA TGTGCCAGTCAAGCTTGGACGCTCTCCGAGCAGTTCTTC. It codes for CASQAWTLSEQFF. This chain links TRBV5-5 with TRBJ2-1, with no clear D. With 8 bases removed from V and 10 bases from J, the gap between germline ends came to 19 bases. The CDR3 contains 13 residues. Germline V gives CDR1 SGHKS, CDR2 YYEKEE (reference sequence).

This clonotype was observed a handful of times. The chain has TRBV5-1 and TRBJ2-2, with 7 positions matching TRBD1. Trimming took 0 bases from V and 1 from J; bases not matched to a gene: 9. Germline CDR1 SGHRS, CDR2 YFSETQ. The CDR3 is made up of 18 amino acids. CDR3 loop: CASSLGTTGMENTGELFF. The CDR3 region has the DNA TGCGCCAGCAGCTTGGGGACGACAGGGATGGAGAACACCGGGGAGCTGTTTTTT.

This clonotype was counted a few times. This chain connects TRBV19 to TRBJ1-1; D not certain. The CDR3 runs to 14 residues. Looked up from germline, CDR1 is LNHDA and CDR2 is SQIVND (reference sequence). The germline V and J ends were trimmed by 6 bases and 5 bases, with 16 bases remaining between them. This CDR3 reads CASSKESGRTEAFF. CDR3 coding DNA: TGTGCCAGTAGCAAGGAATCGGGAAGGACTGAAGCTTTCTTT.

The rearrangement uses TRBV7-2 and TRBJ2-5, with D tentatively TRBD2 (6 bases). Germline assignment: CDR1 SGHTA and CDR2 FQGNSA. Trimming stripped 3 bases from V and 6 bases from J, with 14 bases between. The CDR3 sequence is 14 residues long. The chain's CDR3 is CASSFGGDVKTQYF. CDR3 nucleotide sequence: TGTGCCAGCAGCTTCGGCGGGGACGTAAAGACCCAGTACTTC.

This clonotype occurred a few times. The chain uses TRBV9 and TRBJ1-6; D unclear. Germline V CDR1 and CDR2: SGDLS, YYNGEE. Between the trimmed V and J ends, which lost 2 bases and 6 bases, there was a span of 9 bases. The CDR3 spans 14 residues. The chain's CDR3 is CASSVDGFNSPLHF. In DNA, the CDR3 is TGTGCCAGCAGCGTCGACGGATTTAATTCACCCCTCCACTTT.

The chain employs TRBV2 and TRBJ2-3; no clear D. In germline, CDR1 is SNHLY, CDR2 FYNNEI. The CDR3 extends over 15 amino acids. Trimming shortened V by 6 bases and J by 5 bases, and 18 bases separated the two germline ends. This CDR3 reads CASSLSLGPGDTQYF. The CDR3, as DNA: TGTGCCAGCAGCTTATCTCTCGGGCCGGGAGATACGCAGTATTTT.

This clonotype was counted ten times or more. The chain is built from TRBV18 and TRBJ2-7, with 12 nucleotides matching TRBD2. J gave up 4 bases and V 1 base, and 8 bases lay outside the gene matches. This CDR3 contains 17 residues. Germline V gene lookup returns CDR1 KGHSH and CDR2 LQKENI. The CDR3 region is CASSPRNGLAGNYEQYF. For the CDR3, the DNA is TGTGCCAGCTCACCACGTAACGGACTAGCGGGGAATTACGAGCAGTACTTC.